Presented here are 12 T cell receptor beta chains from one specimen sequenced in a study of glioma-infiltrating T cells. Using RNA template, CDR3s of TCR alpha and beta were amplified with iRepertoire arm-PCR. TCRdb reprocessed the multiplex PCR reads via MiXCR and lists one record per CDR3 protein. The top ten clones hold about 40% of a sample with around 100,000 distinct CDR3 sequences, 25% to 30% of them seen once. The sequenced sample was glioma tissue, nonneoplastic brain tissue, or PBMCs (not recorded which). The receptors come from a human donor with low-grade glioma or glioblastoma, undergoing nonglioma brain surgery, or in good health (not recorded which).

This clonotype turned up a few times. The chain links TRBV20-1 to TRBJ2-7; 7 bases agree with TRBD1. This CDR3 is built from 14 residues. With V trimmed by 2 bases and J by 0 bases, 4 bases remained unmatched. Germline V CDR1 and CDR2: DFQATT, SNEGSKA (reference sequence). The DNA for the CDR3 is TGCAGTGCTAGAACCCGGACAGGCTCCTACGAGCAGTACTTC. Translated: CSARTRTGSYEQYF.

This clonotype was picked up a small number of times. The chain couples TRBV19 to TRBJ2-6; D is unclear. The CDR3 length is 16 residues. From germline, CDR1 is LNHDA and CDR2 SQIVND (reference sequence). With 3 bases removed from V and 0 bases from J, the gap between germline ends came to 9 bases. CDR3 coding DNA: TGTGCCAGTAGTATGACGAGGAGCTCTGGGGCCAACGTCCTGACTTTC. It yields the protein CASSMTRSSGANVLTF.

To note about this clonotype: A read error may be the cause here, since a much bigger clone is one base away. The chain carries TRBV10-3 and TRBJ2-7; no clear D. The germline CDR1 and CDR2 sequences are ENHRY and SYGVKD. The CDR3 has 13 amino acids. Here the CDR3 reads CAVSVSDAYEQYF. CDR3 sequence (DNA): TGTGCCGTCAGTGTAAGCGATGCCTACGAGCAGTACTTC.

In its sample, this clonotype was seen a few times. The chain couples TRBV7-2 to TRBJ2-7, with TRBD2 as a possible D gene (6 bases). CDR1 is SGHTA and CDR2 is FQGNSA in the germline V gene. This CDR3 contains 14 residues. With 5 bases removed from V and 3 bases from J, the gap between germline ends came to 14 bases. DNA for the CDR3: TGTGCCAGCAGCCCGCCGGGACTCAACTACGAGCAGTACTTC. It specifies CASSPPGLNYEQYF.

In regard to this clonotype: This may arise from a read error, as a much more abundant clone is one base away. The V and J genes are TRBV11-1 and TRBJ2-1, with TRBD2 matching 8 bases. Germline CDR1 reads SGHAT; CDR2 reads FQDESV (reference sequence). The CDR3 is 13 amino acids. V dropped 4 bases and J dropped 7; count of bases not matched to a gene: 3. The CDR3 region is CASSSLAANEQFF. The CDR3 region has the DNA TGTGCCAGCAGCTCACTAGCGGCGAATGAGCAGTTCTTC.

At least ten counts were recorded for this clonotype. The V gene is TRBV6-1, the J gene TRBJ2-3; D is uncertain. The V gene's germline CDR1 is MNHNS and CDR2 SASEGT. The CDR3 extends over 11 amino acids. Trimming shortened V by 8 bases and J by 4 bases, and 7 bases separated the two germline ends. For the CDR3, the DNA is TGTGCCAGCGGGATCGCAGATACGCAGTATTTT. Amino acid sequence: CASGIADTQYF.

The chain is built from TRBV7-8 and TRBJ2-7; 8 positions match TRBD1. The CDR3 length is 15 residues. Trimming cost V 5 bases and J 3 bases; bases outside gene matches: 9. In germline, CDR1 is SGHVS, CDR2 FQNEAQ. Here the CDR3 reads CASSGQGQVDYEQYF. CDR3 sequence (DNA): TGTGCCAGCAGCGGGCAGGGACAGGTTGACTACGAGCAGTACTTC.

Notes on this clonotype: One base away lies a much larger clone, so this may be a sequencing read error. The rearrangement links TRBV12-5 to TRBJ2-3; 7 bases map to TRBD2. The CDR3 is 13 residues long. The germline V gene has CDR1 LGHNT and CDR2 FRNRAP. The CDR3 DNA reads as TGTGCTAGTGGCCGGGGGGTGGAAGATACGCGGTATTTT. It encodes CASGRGVEDTRYF.

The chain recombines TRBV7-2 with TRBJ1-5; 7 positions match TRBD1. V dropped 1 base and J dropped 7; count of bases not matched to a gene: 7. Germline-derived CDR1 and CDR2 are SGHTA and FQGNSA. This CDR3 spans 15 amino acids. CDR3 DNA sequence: TGTACCAGCAGCTTAGTAGGACAGGTAGGCCAGCCCCAGCATTTT. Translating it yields CTSSLVGQVGQPQHF.

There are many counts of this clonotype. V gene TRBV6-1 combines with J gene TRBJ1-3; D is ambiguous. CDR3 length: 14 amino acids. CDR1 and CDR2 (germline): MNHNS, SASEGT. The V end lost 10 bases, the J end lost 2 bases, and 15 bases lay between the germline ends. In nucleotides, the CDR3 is TGTGCCATCTGGGGAGTGGGTACTGGAAACACCATATATTTT. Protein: CAIWGVGTGNTIYF.

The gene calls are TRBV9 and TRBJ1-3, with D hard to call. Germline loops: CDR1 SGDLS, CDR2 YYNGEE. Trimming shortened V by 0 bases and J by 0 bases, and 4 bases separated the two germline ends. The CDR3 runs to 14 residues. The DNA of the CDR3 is TGTGCCAGCAGCGTAGAGAGCTCTGGAAACACCATATATTTT. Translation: CASSVESSGNTIYF.

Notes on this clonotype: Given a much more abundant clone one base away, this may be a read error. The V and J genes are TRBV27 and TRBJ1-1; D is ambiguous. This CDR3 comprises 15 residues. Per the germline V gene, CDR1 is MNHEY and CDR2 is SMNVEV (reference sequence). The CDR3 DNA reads TGTGCCAGCAGTCCGTCGCCATGGCTGAAAACTGAAGCTTTCTTT. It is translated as CASSPSPWLKTEAFF.